What follows are 14 T cell receptor beta chains derived from one specimen sequenced in a study of shared clonotypes between healthy human individuals. Here immunoSEQ multiplex PCR was the method, and the copy in TCRdb shows in-frame clones only, minus some. The repertoire holds 450,000 to 650,000 clones, with just over 75% as singletons. The sample consisted of PBMCs. Every receptor here comes from a woman aged 40 to 49 in good health. Some clones in this sample may be carry-over from other donors' samples.

The J gene is TRBJ1-5, the V gene TRBV2; 7 bases agree with TRBD1. V shed 6 bases and J 3 bases; nucleotides not matched to a gene: 5. The V gene's germline CDR1 is SNHLY and CDR2 FYNNEI. The CDR3 covers 14 residues. CDR3 residues: CASSVDRYNQPQHF. CDR3 nucleotide sequence: TGTGCCAGCAGCGTGGACAGGTACAATCAGCCCCAGCATTTT.

The chain couples TRBV7-3 to TRBJ2-7, with a possible D match to TRBD2 (5 bases). The CDR3 runs to 14 residues. From germline, CDR1 is SGHTA and CDR2 FQGTGA. V was trimmed by 5 bases and J by 2 bases, leaving 13 bases between them. The CDR3 reads CASSPGGGPYEQYF. In DNA form, the CDR3 reads TGTGCCAGCAGCCCAGGAGGAGGCCCCTACGAGCAGTACTTC.

The rearrangement uses TRBV6-5 and TRBJ1-1, with TRBD1 as a possible D gene (5 bases). V gave up 7 bases and J gave up 7 bases, with 16 bases separating them. Germline values: CDR1 MNHEY, CDR2 SVGAGI. This CDR3 has 13 amino acids. CDR3 sequence: CASTQGASLEAFF. CDR3 DNA: TGTGCCAGCACCCAAGGGGCGAGCCTTGAAGCTTTCTTT.

This clone appeared a single time. This sequence joins TRBV2 and TRBJ2-5; no clear D. The CDR3 is made up of 16 amino acids. Trimming stripped 4 bases from V and 0 bases from J, with 15 bases between. Germline values: CDR1 SNHLY, CDR2 FYNNEI. The CDR3 loop reads CASSGLAMTDQETQYF. DNA of the CDR3: TGTGCCAGCAGTGGCCTTGCTATGACCGACCAAGAGACCCAGTACTTC.

The chain employs TRBV10-3 and TRBJ2-1; D not resolved. V lost 4 bases and J lost 4, with 14 bases in between. Germline lookup yields CDR1 ENHRY and CDR2 SYGVKD. CDR3 length: 15 residues. For the CDR3, the DNA is TGTGCCATCAGTGGACGGAAGGTGGGGTACAATGAGCAGTTCTTC. It is translated as CAISGRKVGYNEQFF.

The CDR3 nucleotides read TGTGCCAGTAGTATTATTGGGAACTATGGCTACACCTTC. This gives the protein CASSIIGNYGYTF. This chain connects TRBV19 to TRBJ1-2, with D unresolved. Per the germline V gene, CDR1 is LNHDA and CDR2 is SQIVND (reference sequence). CDR3 size: 13 residues. V gave up 3 bases and J gave up 2 bases, with 7 bases separating them.

CDR3 nucleotides: TGTGCCAGCAGTGGAGGGGGCCTGGGTAATGAAAAACTGTTTTTT. It specifies CASSGGGLGNEKLFF. J is TRBJ1-4 and V is TRBV2; 7 bases align to TRBD1. Germline lookup yields CDR1 SNHLY and CDR2 FYNNEI. Losses at the gene ends were 4 bases for V and 4 bases for J; bases not matched to a gene: 6. This CDR3 comprises 15 residues.

The chain joins TRBV30 to TRBJ2-2; D unresolved. The CDR3 is 10 amino acids. Germline V gene data show CDR1 as GTSNPN and CDR2 as SVGIG (reference sequence). V was pared by 8 bases and J by 6 bases, with 7 bases between. The CDR3 sequence: CAGYAGELFF. The DNA for the CDR3 is TGTGCCGGGTACGCCGGGGAGCTGTTTTTT.

As for this clone: The likely explanation is a read error, given a far larger clone one base away. This chain joins TRBV6-4 and TRBJ1-1; D is undetermined. Germline CDR1 MRHNA, CDR2 SNTAGT. V lost 5 bases and J lost 3, with 10 bases in between. This CDR3 region has 13 residues. The DNA for the CDR3 is TGTGCCAGCAGTCCCACAGAGGACACTGAAGCTTTCTTT. This encodes CASSPTEDTEAFF.

The chain combines TRBV7-3 with TRBJ2-7, with D unresolved. Looked up from germline, CDR1 is SGHTA and CDR2 is FQGTGA. Trimming stripped 2 bases from V and 2 bases from J, with 13 bases between. This CDR3 spans 15 amino acids. This CDR3 reads CASSLGHHGPYEQYF. DNA of the CDR3: TGTGCCAGCAGCTTAGGGCACCATGGCCCCTACGAGCAGTACTTC.

On this clone: Other nucleotide sequences in the sample specify the same CDR3. The chain couples TRBV5-1 to TRBJ2-7; a possible D gene is TRBD1 (6 bases). Trimming removed 2 bases at V and 2 bases at J, with 8 bases between. The CDR3 runs to 13 residues. Germline V gene data show CDR1 as SGHRS and CDR2 as YFSETQ. The CDR3 sequence is CASSLEGAYEQYF. CDR3 nucleotide sequence: TGCGCCAGCAGCTTAGAGGGGGCCTACGAGCAGTACTTC.

This chain uses TRBV28 with TRBJ1-1; the match to TRBD1 covers 7 bases. CDR3 size: 12 residues. The V gene's germline CDR1 is MDHEN and CDR2 SYDVKM. The ends lost 6 bases at V and 8 bases at J; junction bases unmatched: 6. CDR3 amino acids: CASSLQGREAFF. DNA for the CDR3: TGTGCCAGCAGCTTACAGGGGCGGGAAGCTTTCTTT.

The V call is TRBV25-1, the J call TRBJ2-1; D is undetermined. V was trimmed by 6 bases and J by 4 bases, leaving 7 bases between them. The CDR3 spans 12 residues. Germline CDR1 reads MGHDK; CDR2 reads SYGVNS. CDR3 sequence reads: CASRLEYNEQFF. CDR3 bases: TGTGCCAGCAGATTGGAGTACAATGAGCAGTTCTTC.

Note on this clone: Possible read error: a much larger clone is one base away. The genes are TRBV10-3 and TRBJ1-5; 8 bases agree with TRBD1. Trimming at V came to 3 bases and at J to 3 bases, leaving 13 bases not matched to a gene. There are 18 residues in the CDR3. Germline V gene data show CDR1 as ENHRY and CDR2 as SYGVKD. CDR3 DNA sequence: TGTGCCATCAGTGATCGCGAAGGGACAGGACCCCTCAATCAGCCCCAGCATTTT. The encoded protein is CAISDREGTGPLNQPQHF.